The 22 T cell receptor beta chains in this list originate from one sample, sequenced in a study of regulatory T cells in long-lasting Graves disease listed by TCRdb under 2021. The time point tag for this specimen amounts to: newly diagnosed GD, antithyroid drugs for less than 3 months. For both TCR sequencing and RNA sequencing, RNA was extracted from PBMCs in TRIzol. The library was built by means of multiplex PCR. These reads were obtained on an Illumina HiSeq 4000. iRepertoire HTBI primers and Arm-PCR amplification of CDR3 regions were used to construct TCR beta libraries. The public reads were reanalyzed by TCRdb: fastp trimming at Q25, MiXCR alignment, in-frame beta chains only. All rows with the same CDR3 protein become a single entry with the most common DNA and genes. The sample table holds 350,000 to 500,000 distinct CDR3 sequences, of which roughly 17% were seen once. The ten largest clones capture around 10% of the sample.

The same sample was also used in a study of T cells in Graves' hyperthyroidism and ophthalmopathy.

The sample was peripheral blood mononuclear cells (PBMCs), taken at new diagnosis, from a patient treated with antithyroid drugs. The receptors stem from a woman aged 25 to 39 with Graves disease. Donor details come from another sample of the same person, matched by shared clones.

Worth noting for this clonotype: This may arise from a read error, as a much more abundant clone is one base away. The chain is built from TRBV11-2 and TRBJ2-2; TRBD2 matches at 10 bases. In germline, CDR1 is SGHAT, CDR2 FQNNGV. This CDR3 spans 19 amino acids. CDR3 residues: CASSPSGILAGPNTGERFF. The CDR3 bases are TGTGCCAGCAGCCCATCCGGGATACTAGCGGGGCCGAACACCGGGGAGCGGTTTTTT.

This clonotype occurred a few times. The V and J genes are TRBV7-9 and TRBJ2-1, with D unclear. V lost 4 bases and J 2 bases, leaving 9 bases between the germline ends. Germline V lookup: CDR1 SEHNR, CDR2 FQNEAQ (reference sequence). This CDR3 is built from 14 residues. In DNA, the CDR3 is TGTGCCAGCAGCTACCTGGGCACCTACAATGAGCAGTTCTTC. It is translated as CASSYLGTYNEQFF.

This clonotype occurred many times. This chain joins TRBV7-2 and TRBJ2-2, with TRBD2 matching 7 bases. Trimming cost V 5 bases and J 2 bases; bases outside gene matches: 5. This CDR3 comprises 15 residues. CDR1 is SGHTA, CDR2 FQGNSA, per germline. CDR3 sequence: CASSLQRDNTGELFF. CDR3 bases: TGTGCCAGCAGCCTACAGCGGGATAACACCGGGGAGCTGTTTTTT.

This clonotype was recorded at least ten times. The CDR3 here is CASSFVKGTVGEAFF. Written as DNA, the CDR3 is TGTGCCAGCAGTTTCGTCAAAGGGACGGTAGGTGAAGCTTTCTTT. The chain couples TRBV27 to TRBJ1-1; a possible D gene is TRBD1 (5 bases). The germline V and J ends were trimmed by 3 bases and 7 bases, with 18 bases remaining between them. The length of the CDR3 is 15 residues. Germline V gene data show CDR1 as MNHEY and CDR2 as SMNVEV (reference sequence).

This rearrangement joins TRBV15 to TRBJ1-5, with TRBD1 matching over 7 bases. V shed 6 bases, J shed 7 bases, and the junction held 12 bases outside the gene matches. The CDR3 is 15 residues long. CDR1 and CDR2 from the germline V gene are LNHNV and YYDKDF (reference sequence). The CDR3 here is CATSLDRDWGQPQHF. CDR3 DNA: TGTGCCACCAGTTTAGACAGGGATTGGGGACAGCCCCAGCATTTT.

This rearrangement joins TRBV14 to TRBJ2-6, with 7 bases aligning to TRBD2. V lost 1 base, J lost 13 bases, and 1 base stayed unmatched. The germline V gene encodes CDR1 SGHDN and CDR2 FVKESK. This CDR3 spans 12 amino acids. CDR3 protein: CASSQGTRVLTF. The CDR3 nucleotides are TGTGCCAGCAGCCAAGGGACTAGAGTCCTGACTTTC.

In this sample, this clonotype turned up many times. This sequence joins TRBV20-1 and TRBJ2-1; TRBD2 aligns across 13 bases. Looked up from germline, CDR1 is DFQATT and CDR2 is SNEGSKA (reference sequence). The V and J ends lost 0 bases and 1 base, in that order; junction bases with no gene match: 6. The CDR3 totals 18 residues. The CDR3 DNA sequence: TGCAGTGCTAGAGATTCCGGGACTAGCGGGAAATCCTACAATGAGCAGTTCTTC. Protein: CSARDSGTSGKSYNEQFF.

This clonotype was recorded many times. This rearrangement joins TRBV30 to TRBJ1-1; D is ambiguous. The CDR3 is 11 residues long. Trimming took 4 bases from V and 0 from J, leaving 3 bases between them. Germline CDR1 is GTSNPN and CDR2 is SVGIG (reference sequence). The CDR3 sequence: CAWTLNTEAFF. The CDR3 bases are TGTGCCTGGACCTTGAACACTGAAGCTTTCTTT.

As concerns this clonotype: The germline gene is not matched at one end of the junction; a read error may be the cause. The chain links TRBV11-2 to TRBJ2-7; 7 nucleotides match TRBD2. Looked up from germline, CDR1 is SGHAT and CDR2 is FQNNGV. The CDR3 extends over 16 amino acids. CDR3 loop: CASSPPASGSSYKQYF. Written as DNA, the CDR3 is TGTGCCAGCAGCCCCCCCGCTAGCGGAAGCTCCTACAAGCAGTACTTC.

V and J are TRBV5-1 and TRBJ2-3, with D uncertain. Trimming left V 4 bases short and J 2 bases short, with 14 bases between. Germline values: CDR1 SGHRS, CDR2 YFSETQ. This CDR3 spans 15 amino acids. The CDR3 region is CASSPRRKNTDTQYF. The CDR3 region has the DNA TGCGCCAGCAGCCCGAGACGGAAGAACACAGATACGCAGTATTTT.

This clonotype has more than one count but fewer than ten. Its ends do not fully match the called genes, so a read error is possible. This rearrangement joins TRBV5-1 to TRBJ2-7, with 11 bases fitting TRBD1. This CDR3 has 16 residues. Germline V lookup: CDR1 SGHRS, CDR2 YFSETQ. The CDR3 here is CASSLGDRGFSDEQYF. For the CDR3, the DNA is TGTGCCAGCAGCTTGGGGGACAGGGGGTTTTCCGACGAGCAGTACTTC.

In its sample, this clonotype was seen many times. The rearrangement uses TRBV6-1 and TRBJ2-5; 8 bases are shared with TRBD1. The CDR3 is made up of 13 amino acids. The junction had 4 bases not matched to a gene; V was cut back by 6 bases and J by 4 bases. The germline gives CDR1 MNHNS, CDR2 SASEGT. The CDR3 DNA reads TGTGCCAGCAGCGGACAGGGCCGAGAGACCCAGTACTTC. As protein: CASSGQGRETQYF.

At least ten counts were recorded for this clonotype. The chain has TRBV18 and TRBJ2-1; 14 nucleotides line up with TRBD2. CDR1 and CDR2 from the germline V gene are KGHSH and LQKENI. J gave up 10 bases and V 6 bases, and 8 bases lay outside the gene matches. The CDR3 spans 15 residues. Here the CDR3 reads CASSRLAGGPSEQFF. CDR3 sequence (DNA): TGTGCCAGCTCTAGACTAGCGGGAGGGCCCTCGGAGCAGTTCTTC.

This clonotype was seen ten or more times. V usage is TRBV7-2 and J usage is TRBJ2-7, with 10 bases matching TRBD2. Per germline, CDR1 SGHTA and CDR2 FQGNSA. CDR3 length: 15 amino acids. V dropped 3 bases and J dropped 2; count of bases not matched to a gene: 4. CDR3 nucleotide sequence: TGTGCCAGCAGCTTGATAGCGGGAGGCGCCTACGAGCAGTACTTC. Translated, it gives CASSLIAGGAYEQYF.

Many counts were recorded for this clonotype. The CDR3 bases are TGCAGCGTTGAAGTGCCCCCGGGACATATCATGAACACTGAAGCTTTCTTT. As protein: CSVEVPPGHIMNTEAFF. V usage is TRBV29-1 and J usage is TRBJ1-1; D may be TRBD1 (6 bases). V lost 1 base to trimming and J lost 0 bases, with 18 bases between them. CDR3 length: 17 amino acids. Germline lookup yields CDR1 SQVTM and CDR2 ANQGSEA. The variable domain in full, completed from reference TRBV29-1 and TRBJ1-1, reads SAVISQKPSRDICQRGTSLTIQCQVDSQVTMMFWYRQQPGQSLTLIATANQGSEATYESGFVIDKFPISRPNLTFSTLTVSNMSPEDSSIYLCSVEVPPGHIMNTEAFFGQGTRLTVV.

This clonotype came up many times. V gene TRBV13 combines with J gene TRBJ2-1; TRBD2 aligns across 12 bases. With 5 bases clipped from V and 8 bases from J, the junction kept 7 bases outside the gene matches. The CDR3 has 15 amino acids. The germline CDR1 and CDR2 sequences are PRHDT and FYEKMQ (reference sequence). The CDR3 protein is CASSPRTSGIDEQFF. The CDR3 DNA reads as TGTGCCAGCAGCCCGAGGACTAGCGGGATCGATGAGCAGTTCTTC.

This clonotype occurred many times. The genes are TRBV10-2 and TRBJ2-5, with 8 bases that match TRBD1. J was trimmed by 4 bases and V by 4 bases; bases with no gene match: 2. Germline CDR1 is WSHSY and CDR2 is SAAADI. The CDR3 spans 13 residues. The CDR3 here is CASSGQGLETQYF. The CDR3 DNA reads as TGCGCCAGCAGTGGACAGGGGTTAGAGACCCAGTACTTC.

This clonotype was seen a handful of times. A much larger clone differs from this one at a single base, so this may be a read error. This chain connects TRBV30 to TRBJ2-3; 9 positions match TRBD2. V was clipped by 8 bases and J by 9 bases; unmatched bases: 15. Germline assignment: CDR1 GTSNPN and CDR2 SVGIG (reference sequence). The CDR3 covers 14 residues. CDR3 bases: TGTGCCCAACGCCAGGCGGGAGGGCCGGAGACGCAGTATTTT. Protein sequence: CAQRQAGGPETQYF.

Points on this clonotype: A read error may explain this, as a much larger clone is one base away. The chain's CDR3 is CAWSVRLGGSYGYTF. The CDR3 nucleotides read TGTGCCTGGAGTGTACGTTTGGGGGGAAGCTATGGCTACACCTTC. This chain connects TRBV30 to TRBJ1-2; TRBD1 is a possible D gene (5 bases). V lost 0 bases, J lost 4 bases, and 15 bases lay in between. Per germline, CDR1 GTSNPN and CDR2 SVGIG (reference sequence). The CDR3 spans 15 residues.

This clonotype came up many times. The V call is TRBV2, the J call TRBJ2-1; no firm D call. This CDR3 has 13 amino acids. From germline, CDR1 is SNHLY and CDR2 FYNNEI. The V and J ends lost 4 bases and 9 bases respectively, with 13 bases between them. The CDR3 coding sequence is TGTGCCAGCAGTGTTGATAACCTCGTTGAGCAGTTCTTC. It translates to CASSVDNLVEQFF.

About this clonotype itself: A much larger clone differs by one base, so this may be a read error. The J gene is TRBJ2-1, the V gene TRBV28, with TRBD2 identical over 10 bases. J was trimmed by 10 bases and V by 7 bases; bases with no gene match: 13. Germline values: CDR1 MDHEN, CDR2 SYDVKM. The CDR3 is 15 amino acids. The CDR3 sequence is CASTLAGGSSYEQFF. In nucleotides, the CDR3 is TGTGCCAGCACCTTAGCGGGAGGATCCTCCTACGAGCAGTTCTTC.

This clonotype was seen many times. The chain couples TRBV18 to TRBJ2-3; maybe TRBD2 (6 bases). The V end was cut by 11 bases, the J end by 0 bases, with 18 bases between. The CDR3 is 15 residues long. CDR1 and CDR2 from the germline V gene are KGHSH and LQKENI. CDR3 DNA sequence: TGTGCCGCACGGCGGGGCAGTGATAGCACAGATACGCAGTATTTT. Encoded protein: CAARRGSDSTDTQYF. Combining the CDR3 with reference TRBV18 and TRBJ2-3 gives the whole variable domain NAGVMQNPRHLVRRRGQEARLRCSPMKGHSHVYWYRQLPEEGLKFMVYLQKENIIDESGMPKERFSAEFPKEGPSILRIQQVVRGDSAAYFCAARRGSDSTDTQYFGPGTRLTVL.